Below, 17 T cell receptor beta chains from the same sample are listed, as sequenced in a study of cytomegalovirus exposure and HLA in healthy donors. Libraries were prepared by immunoSEQ multiplex PCR; TCRdb keeps only in-frame clonotypes and omits some of them. Counted here are 250,000 to 400,000 clones, around 90% occurring once; the ten biggest clones make up 0.9% to 1%. Material for sequencing was PBMCs. The source is a man aged 25-45 years in good health and CMV-seronegative.

The V and J genes are TRBV27 and TRBJ2-3; D is undetermined. The CDR3 runs 14 residues. Germline V gene data show CDR1 as MNHEY and CDR2 as SMNVEV (reference sequence). V lost 3 bases to trimming and J lost 2 bases, with 9 bases between them. The CDR3 nucleotides are TGTGCCAGCAGTTTTCTCAGTTACACAGATACGCAGTATTTT. It encodes CASSFLSYTDTQYF.

Here the CDR3 reads CASSLDQGRREQYF. For the CDR3, the DNA is TGTGCCAGCAGCTTAGATCAAGGGAGACGCGAGCAGTACTTC. V and J are TRBV11-2 and TRBJ2-7, with D maybe TRBD2 (5 bases). Germline V gene data show CDR1 as SGHAT and CDR2 as FQNNGV. CDR3 length equals 14 residues. The ends were cut back, 0 bases at V and 6 bases at J, with 12 bases in the middle. Supplemented by reference TRBV11-2 and TRBJ2-7, the full variable domain reads EAGVAQSPRYKIIEKRQSVAFWCNPISGHATLYWYQQILGQGPKLLIQFQNNGVVDDSQLPKDRFSAERLKGVDSTLKIQPAKLEDSAVYLCASSLDQGRREQYFGPGTRLTVT.

The V gene is TRBV7-9, the J gene TRBJ1-2; D is uncertain. The CDR3 spans 15 residues. The V end was cut by 4 bases, the J end by 4 bases, with 16 bases between. Germline lookup yields CDR1 SEHNR and CDR2 FQNEAQ (reference sequence). The CDR3 reads CASSSLPYLGYGYTF. In DNA form, the CDR3 reads TGTGCCAGCAGCTCCCTACCCTACCTAGGCTATGGCTACACCTTC.

The chain uses TRBV27 and TRBJ2-3, with D perhaps TRBD1 (6 bases). CDR3 length: 13 amino acids. Trimming removed 5 bases from V and 5 bases from J, with 11 bases in between. The V gene's germline CDR1 is MNHEY and CDR2 SMNVEV (reference sequence). CDR3 amino acids: CASSIAGEDTQYF. The CDR3 coding sequence is TGTGCCAGCAGTATAGCAGGGGAAGATACGCAGTATTTT.

This clone was observed once. The rearrangement joins TRBV18 to TRBJ2-5; 10 positions match TRBD1. This CDR3 has 15 amino acids. Germline trimming cut 3 bases from V and 4 bases from J; bases unmatched to any gene: 5. Per the germline V gene, CDR1 is KGHSH and CDR2 is LQKENI. CDR3 sequence reads: CASSPRQGAGETQYF. CDR3 DNA: TGTGCCAGCTCACCCCGACAGGGGGCTGGAGAGACCCAGTACTTC.

This chain uses TRBV27 with TRBJ2-2; TRBD2 agrees at 9 bases. The CDR3 covers 18 residues. CDR1 is MNHEY and CDR2 is SMNVEV in the germline V gene (reference sequence). V trimming: 7 bases; J trimming: 4 bases; junction bases outside the gene matches: 16. The CDR3 loop is CASKELAGDLFGTGELFF. The CDR3 nucleotides read TGTGCCAGCAAAGAATTAGCGGGGGACCTCTTTGGCACCGGGGAGCTGTTTTTT.

V and J are TRBV7-2 and TRBJ1-6; weak D call: TRBD1 (5 bases). V lost 1 base and J 7 bases, leaving 14 bases between the germline ends. CDR3 length: 16 amino acids. Germline V gene lookup returns CDR1 SGHTA and CDR2 FQGNSA. CDR3 in amino acids: CASSLEQAKLNSPLHF. The DNA of the CDR3 is TGTGCCAGCAGCTTAGAACAGGCAAAGCTCAATTCACCCCTCCACTTT.

This clone was recorded once. CDR3 in DNA: TGTGCCAGCAGTTTCTCGGTGGTTGACATTCAGTACTTC. Translation: CASSFSVVDIQYF. The rearrangement links TRBV27 to TRBJ2-4, with D unclear. V was shortened by 3 bases and J by 8 bases, with 11 bases between the two germline ends. From germline, CDR1 is MNHEY and CDR2 SMNVEV (reference sequence). CDR3 size: 13 residues.

The V and J genes are TRBV19 and TRBJ2-6, with D tentatively TRBD1 (6 bases). The germline CDR1 and CDR2 sequences are LNHDA and SQIVND (reference sequence). This CDR3 region has 16 residues. Deletions cut 7 bases from V and 0 bases from J, with 13 bases between. CDR3 region: CASTRTASSGANVLTF. CDR3 nucleotides: TGTGCCAGTACCAGGACAGCGTCCTCTGGGGCCAACGTCCTGACTTTC.

The chain has TRBV6-5 and TRBJ2-7; TRBD1 is a possible D gene (6 bases). This CDR3 contains 15 residues. V was trimmed by 0 bases and J by 0 bases, leaving 9 bases between them. CDR1 MNHEY and CDR2 SVGAGI come from the germline V gene. The CDR3 nucleotides read TGTGCCAGCAGTTACTCCCAGGGGAGCTCCTACGAGCAGTACTTC. This gives the protein CASSYSQGSSYEQYF.

The genes are TRBV6-6 and TRBJ2-3, with D perhaps TRBD2 (5 bases). This CDR3 region has 15 residues. Germline V gives CDR1 MNHNY, CDR2 SVGAGI (reference sequence). V was shortened by 0 bases and J by 1 base, with 8 bases between the two germline ends. For the CDR3, the DNA is TGTGCCAGCAGTTACTCGGTCGGGGGCACAGATACGCAGTATTTT. Its protein product is CASSYSVGGTDTQYF.

The rearrangement uses TRBV6-1 and TRBJ2-1, with D perhaps TRBD1 (5 bases). The CDR3 totals 15 residues. Looked up from germline, CDR1 is MNHNS and CDR2 is SASEGT. V was clipped by 2 bases and J by 6 bases, with 14 bases between them. The chain's CDR3 is CASSERVGRVNEQFF. CDR3 in DNA: TGTGCCAGCAGTGAAAGAGTGGGCAGGGTCAATGAGCAGTTCTTC.

The chain joins TRBV6-6 to TRBJ1-4, with D possibly TRBD1 on 5 matching bases. V lost 2 bases to trimming and J lost 8 bases, with 15 bases between them. The CDR3 is 15 residues long. CDR1 and CDR2 (germline): MNHNY, SVGAGI (reference sequence). The CDR3 DNA is TGTGCCAGCAGTTACGGTGAGCAGGGAAAGGAAAAACTGTTTTTT. Translating it yields CASSYGEQGKEKLFF.

This clone came up once. This rearrangement joins TRBV27 to TRBJ1-2; weak D call: TRBD1 (5 bases). This CDR3 has 16 residues. Trimming removed 0 bases at V and 5 bases at J, with 16 bases between. Looked up from germline, CDR1 is MNHEY and CDR2 is SMNVEV (reference sequence). CDR3 coding DNA: TGTGCCAGCAGTTTATCGGGGGGTCTTACGAATTATGGCTACACCTTC. Translation: CASSLSGGLTNYGYTF.

The chain carries TRBV6-1 and TRBJ1-5; the D is unclear. This CDR3 spans 14 amino acids. CDR1 is MNHNS, CDR2 SASEGT, per germline. The ends were cut back, 1 base at V and 11 bases at J, with 15 bases in the middle. CDR3 DNA: TGTGCCAGCAGTGAAGGCCGGCGCGGATTGGCCCAGCATTTT. Protein sequence: CASSEGRRGLAQHF.

The chain combines TRBV6-1 with TRBJ2-2; possibly TRBD1 for D (5 bases). Germline V gene data show CDR1 as MNHNS and CDR2 as SASEGT. V lost 4 bases and J 5 bases, leaving 11 bases between the germline ends. The CDR3 sequence is 14 residues long. This chain's CDR3 is CASSGSGMTGELFF. As DNA, the CDR3 is TGTGCCAGCAGTGGGTCAGGGATGACCGGGGAGCTGTTTTTT.

This clone came up once. The chain employs TRBV7-9 and TRBJ1-1; D ambiguous. This CDR3 is 13 amino acids long. Germline assignment: CDR1 SEHNR and CDR2 FQNEAQ (reference sequence). With 5 bases removed from V and 3 bases from J, the gap between germline ends came to 10 bases. The CDR3 reads CASSQTPDTEAFF. In nucleotides, the CDR3 is TGTGCCAGCAGCCAGACACCAGACACTGAAGCTTTCTTT.